This record covers a single T cell receptor beta chain. What it binds is unknown. The entry originates in a study of Graves' ophthalmopathy and Graves' hyperthyroidism. Findings and limits, study-wide: Classification of ophthalmopathy versus stable hyperthyroidism by a 13-signature model yielded 85% to 90% sensitivity and just over 80% specificity.

Moderate-to-severe activity, CAS ≥3, NOSPECS ≥4 and a duration under 3 months were seen in donors with ophthalmopathy. Diagnosis used clinical symptoms, serum thyroxine, TRAb, thyroid ultrasound and orbital computed tomography. Trimming left V 4 bases short and J 4 bases short, with 11 bases between. Germline CDR1 is MNHEY and CDR2 is SVGEGT. There are 15 residues in the CDR3. Amplification from RNA transcripts yielded the TCR beta CDR3 regions. Investigators did first-round RT-PCR with HTBI primers, then second-round multiplex PCR. From the multiplex PCR reads, TCRdb called clonotypes with MiXCR, one entry per CDR3 protein. The sample lists about 160,000 distinct CDR3 sequences; roughly 36% were seen once.

Sequences were obtained from peripheral blood. The chain recombines TRBV6-2 or TRBV6-3 with TRBJ2-6, with unresolved D. The TCR sequence derives from a man between 25 and 39 years old with Graves' ophthalmopathy. This CDR3 reads CASSFNSAGANVLTF. In nucleotides, the CDR3 is TGTGCCAGCAGTTTTAACTCAGCGGGGGCCAACGTCCTGACTTTC.